This T cell receptor beta chain was sequenced in a study of metastatic and nonmetastatic thyroid tumors. Study-wide results and limits: Reportedly, malignant thyroid tumors had significantly higher TCR beta diversity than benign nodules, in blood and tumor.

Trimming took off 6 bases at V and 0 bases at J, with 23 bases between the two ends. The CDR3 has 18 amino acids. From germline, CDR1 is MNHEY and CDR2 SVGEGT. With MiXCR, TCRdb reprocessed the PCR reads. The data contain approximately 22,000 clones, approximately 15% of them singletons. Of note for this clone: Its antigen is unknown.

All patients reached thyroid surgery having received no treatment beforehand. The TCR sequence derives from a female donor with papillary thyroid cancer or a benign thyroid nodule (not recorded which). Some clones in this sample may be carry-over from other donors' samples. The chain employs TRBV6-2 or TRBV6-3 and TRBJ1-2; no firm D call. The sample taken for sequencing was tumor tissue. CDR3 loop: CASRIRDLRRRTNYGYTF. CDR3 in DNA: TGTGCCAGCAGGATTAGAGACCTGCGGAGACGAACTAACTATGGCTACACCTTC.